The clone carrying this TCR beta chain was observed a handful of times. This CDR3 contains 17 residues. Germline lookup yields CDR1 LGHNA and CDR2 YNFKEQ. With V trimmed by 1 base and J by 4 bases, 11 bases remained unmatched. The source of the sample is a study of blood T cells in healthy people across ages. A J-beta primer mix and a sample-barcoded 5' primer were used in a second PCR of about 7 to 11 cycles. Tagging of each cDNA molecule was performed by a template-switch adaptor with 12 random nucleotides. TCRdb recomputed calls from the 5' RACE reads with MiXCR, one row per CDR3 protein. This sample yields approximately 800,000 distinct CDR3 sequences, of which roughly 24% are seen a single time; over 2.5% belongs to the top ten. The sample was also linked to a second study, of T cells of mothers and their children.

This clonotype was obtained from a boy younger than 18 in good health. V gene TRBV4-2 combines with J gene TRBJ2-7, with 9 bases matching TRBD1. Sequencing was done on a sample of blood. The DNA of the CDR3 is TGTGCCAGCAGCCAAGGAATTGGGTCGACAGGGGGGTACGAGCAGTACTTC. Residues: CASSQGIGSTGGYEQYF.